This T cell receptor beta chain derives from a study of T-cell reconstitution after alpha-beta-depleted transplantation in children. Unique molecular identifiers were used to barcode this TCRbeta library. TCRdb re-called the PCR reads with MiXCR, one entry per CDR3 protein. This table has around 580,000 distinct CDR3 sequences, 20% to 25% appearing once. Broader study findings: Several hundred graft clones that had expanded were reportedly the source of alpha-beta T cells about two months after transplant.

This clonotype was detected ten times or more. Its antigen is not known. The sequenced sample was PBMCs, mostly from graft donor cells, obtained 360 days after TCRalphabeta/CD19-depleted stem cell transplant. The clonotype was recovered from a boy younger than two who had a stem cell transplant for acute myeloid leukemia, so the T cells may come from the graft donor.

The CDR3 DNA reads as TGCGCCAGCAGCTCCCATAATGAGCAGTTCTTC. Amino acid sequence: CASSSHNEQFF. The rearrangement links TRBV5-1 to TRBJ2-1; the D is unclear. The germline CDR1 and CDR2 sequences are SGHRS and YFSETQ. V gave up 3 bases and J gave up 7 bases, with 5 bases separating them. This CDR3 contains 11 residues.